At least ten counts were recorded for the clone carrying this T cell receptor beta chain. During its preparation, the TCRbeta library received unique molecular identifiers. Via MiXCR, TCRdb re-called the PCR reads, giving one row per CDR3 protein. There are hundreds of thousands of distinct CDR3 sequences in the sample; around 12% occur only once, and around 2.5% lies in the top ten. These data are taken from a study of T-cell reconstitution after alpha-beta-depleted transplantation in children. Germline CDR1 and CDR2: SGDLS and YYNGEE. The V end was cut by 0 bases, the J end by 6 bases, with 15 bases between. The CDR3 has 16 amino acids.

This clonotype was sampled from a human donor who donated a stem cell graft to a child with acute lymphoblastic leukemia. The V and J genes are TRBV9 and TRBJ2-2; a possible D gene is TRBD2 (5 bases). The source material was PBMCs from the stem cell graft donor, sampled from the stem cell graft. CDR3 bases: TGTGCCAGCAGCGTAGGACCCGGGAAGCCCCCCGGGGAGCTGTTTTTT. Translated: CASSVGPGKPPGELFF.